This T cell receptor beta chain comes out of a study of blood T cell repertoires in COVID-19. Whole-study context: Sample material is recorded as cDNA or gDNA derived from T cells, B-cell-depleted T cells, or PBMCs.

Trimming cost V 8 bases and J 8 bases; bases outside gene matches: 6. From germline, CDR1 is SGDLS and CDR2 YYNGEE. The length of the CDR3 is 13 residues. This clone was observed a few times. Cohort 3 recovery required two negative PCRs, clearance, or symptom resolution. The protocol was immunoSEQ multiplex PCR, while the TCRdb copy is restricted to in-frame clones and leaves out a portion. The repertoire has 310,000 or so clones, around 88% of them found once; the top ten carry under 7%. Material for sequencing was PBMCs or T cells enriched from blood (not recorded which). The source of this sequence is a woman between 35 and 50 years old who had recovered from COVID-19. The J gene is TRBJ2-1, the V gene TRBV9, with 11 bases aligning to TRBD2. The CDR3 reads CARLAGVGDEQFF. The CDR3 nucleotides read TGTGCCAGACTAGCGGGAGTAGGCGATGAGCAGTTCTTC.